Listed here are 11 T cell receptor beta chains from one sample, sequenced in a study of cytomegalovirus exposure and HLA in healthy donors (dated by TCRdb to 2016 to 2017). Preparation of the library involved the immunoSEQ multiplex PCR assay. A mixture of 60 forward primers for TCR Vbeta segments and 13 reverse primers for TCR Jbeta segments was used in the multiplex PCR. TCRdb retrieved this table from immuneACCESS and kept in-frame rearrangements only. Not all clones are present; in checked studies, unresolved V genes account for under half, and no reason is known for the remainder. Recorded for this sample are tens of thousands of clones; around 68% of them occurred a single time. 15% of the sample lies in the top ten. The sample comprised PBMCs. The receptors here all came from a woman aged 40 to 49 in good health and CMV-seropositive.

This chain uses TRBV7-2 with TRBJ2-3; 8 bases match TRBD2. This CDR3 has 15 residues. In germline, CDR1 is SGHTA, CDR2 FQGNSA. The ends lost 1 base at V and 4 bases at J; junction bases unmatched: 4. The CDR3 here is CASSLGLALPDTQYF. The CDR3 region has the DNA TGTGCCAGCAGCTTAGGACTAGCGCTACCAGATACGCAGTATTTT.

The table lists this clone with a few counts. V gene TRBV19 combines with J gene TRBJ2-1; D might be TRBD1 (6 bases). The CDR3 spans 14 residues. V dropped 5 bases and J dropped 4 bases, with 12 bases sitting between them. CDR1 and CDR2 from the germline V gene are LNHDA and SQIVND (reference sequence). In DNA, the CDR3 is TGTGCCAGTAGTGAAGGACAGAGTTACAATGAGCAGTTCTTC. Translated: CASSEGQSYNEQFF.

CDR3 nucleotides: TGTGCCAGCTCACCTCCGGGGGAGGGGCTGAGCGGTGGCTACACCTTC. Its protein product is CASSPPGEGLSGGYTF. This sequence joins TRBV18 and TRBJ1-2; tentatively, D is TRBD1 (5 bases). V shed 3 bases and J shed 7 bases, with 21 bases lying between them. Germline values: CDR1 KGHSH, CDR2 LQKENI. This CDR3 has 16 residues. The variable domain in full, completed from reference TRBV18 and TRBJ1-2, reads NAGVMQNPRHLVRRRGQEARLRCSPMKGHSHVYWYRQLPEEGLKFMVYLQKENIIDESGMPKERFSAEFPKEGPSILRIQQVVRGDSAAYFCASSPPGEGLSGGYTFGSGTRLTVV.

In its sample, this clone was seen a few times. The chain couples TRBV7-2 to TRBJ1-4; 9 nucleotides agree with TRBD1. Losses at the gene ends were 2 bases for V and 7 bases for J; bases not matched to a gene: 8. CDR1 and CDR2 from the germline V gene are SGHTA and FQGNSA. This CDR3 is 16 amino acids long. CDR3 bases: TGTGCCAGCAGCTTAAACTCCGGGACAGGGAGTGAAAAACTGTTTTTT. Protein product: CASSLNSGTGSEKLFF. Filled out from reference TRBV7-2 and TRBJ1-4, the complete variable domain reads GAGVSQSPSNKVTEKGKDVELRCDPISGHTALYWYRQSLGQGLEFLIYFQGNSAPDKSGLPSDRFSAERTGGSVSTLTIQRTQQEDSAVYLCASSLNSGTGSEKLFFGSGTQLSVL.

The J gene is TRBJ2-7, the V gene TRBV19; D is unclear. From germline, CDR1 is LNHDA and CDR2 SQIVND (reference sequence). The V and J ends lost 7 bases and 3 bases respectively, with 13 bases between them. CDR3 length equals 13 residues. CDR3 in amino acids: CASNPQSGYEQYF. CDR3 DNA sequence: TGTGCCAGTAATCCCCAGTCTGGCTACGAGCAGTACTTC.

J is TRBJ2-7 and V is TRBV6-1; 7 bases match TRBD1. With V trimmed by 6 bases and J by 0 bases, 5 bases remained unmatched. Germline V lookup: CDR1 MNHNS, CDR2 SASEGT. The CDR3 covers 14 residues. CDR3 residues: CASSRQGGSYEQYF. The CDR3 region has the DNA TGTGCCAGCAGCAGACAGGGCGGCTCCTACGAGCAGTACTTC.

This clone showed up just once. V is TRBV5-4 and J is TRBJ2-3; D gene uncertain. The J call is uncertain, as TRBJ1-5 better fits the DNA end. The CDR3 is made up of 15 amino acids. The germline V gene encodes CDR1 SGHNT and CDR2 YYREEE (reference sequence). CDR3 protein: CASSLAAGGTDTQHF. The CDR3 nucleotides read TGTGCCAGCAGCTTGGCAGCGGGAGGCACAGATACGCAGCATTTT.

This chain links TRBV4-3 with TRBJ1-3; D is ambiguous. CDR1 and CDR2 from the germline V gene are LGHNA and YSLEER. V lost 2 bases to trimming and J lost 4 bases, with 9 bases between them. The CDR3 covers 14 residues. CDR3 loop: CASSQMTFGNTIYF. As DNA, the CDR3 is TGCGCCAGCAGCCAAATGACATTCGGAAACACCATATATTTT.

CDR3 residues: CASSYGGTASYEQYF. In DNA, the CDR3 is TGTGCCAGCAGTTACGGGGGGACAGCTTCCTACGAGCAGTACTTC. The V call is TRBV6-5, the J call TRBJ2-7; possibly TRBD1 for D (7 bases). CDR1 and CDR2 (germline): MNHEY, SVGAGI. V gave up 2 bases and J gave up 1 base, with 12 bases separating them. This CDR3 is 15 amino acids long.

This clone was detected a few times. This chain links TRBV13 with TRBJ1-5; tentative D call: TRBD1 (5 bases). The CDR3 spans 15 residues. V was cut by 0 bases and J by 4 bases, with 10 bases left in between. Germline lookup yields CDR1 PRHDT and CDR2 FYEKMQ (reference sequence). CDR3 loop: CASSLGAGRNQPQHF. In DNA, the CDR3 is TGTGCCAGCAGCTTAGGGGCAGGGAGGAATCAGCCCCAGCATTTT.

This rearrangement joins TRBV28 to TRBJ2-3; 8 bases agree with TRBD2. Germline V gene lookup returns CDR1 MDHEN and CDR2 SYDVKM. V lost 6 bases and J lost 2; bases outside the gene matches: 16. The CDR3 runs to 18 residues. The CDR3 DNA reads TGTGCCAGCAGACCACGGGGTGTAGCGGGGCCCTTCACAGATACGCAGTATTTT. It yields the protein CASRPRGVAGPFTDTQYF.